These 28 T cell receptor beta chains originate from one sample sequenced in a study of OX40 agonist ivuxolimab in advanced cancers. Clones were read by immunoSEQ multiplex PCR, and TCRdb kept only the in-frame ones, dropping some. The data show 90,000 to 150,000 clones, 75% to 90% seen once. Source: CD4+ or CD8+ T cells sorted from blood, taken in a trial of the OX40 agonist ivuxolimab. The source of these receptors is an adult with an advanced solid tumor such as melanoma, head and neck, liver or kidney cancer.

This clone has only one observation. The CDR3 is CASSRTQGAQNPYEQYF. As DNA, the CDR3 is TGTGCCAGCAGCCGGACACAGGGGGCGCAAAACCCCTACGAGCAGTACTTC. The chain joins TRBV13 to TRBJ2-7, with 9 bases that match TRBD1. CDR3 length equals 17 residues. V lost 5 bases and J lost 2; bases outside the gene matches: 13. CDR1 is PRHDT, CDR2 FYEKMQ, per germline (reference sequence).

The chain employs TRBV28 and TRBJ2-1, with 10 bases matching TRBD1. CDR1 is MDHEN, CDR2 SYDVKM, per germline. Trimming at V came to 5 bases and at J to 8 bases, leaving 9 bases not matched to a gene. This CDR3 contains 15 residues. Written as DNA, the CDR3 is TGTGCCAGCAGTCCAGGACAGGGGGGGAGAGATGAGCAGTTCTTC. Its translation is CASSPGQGGRDEQFF.

J is TRBJ2-3 and V is TRBV10-3; TRBD2 matches 7 bases. The CDR3 extends over 15 amino acids. After removal of 6 bases from V and 0 bases from J, the junction contained 6 bases not matched to a gene. Per the germline V gene, CDR1 is ENHRY and CDR2 is SYGVKD. The CDR3 is CAISYTSASTDTQYF. The DNA for the CDR3 is TGTGCCATCAGCTATACTAGCGCTAGCACAGATACGCAGTATTTT.

This chain links TRBV7-2 with TRBJ1-2; TRBD1 matches 9 bases. CDR3 size: 14 residues. Per the germline V gene, CDR1 is SGHTA and CDR2 is FQGNSA. Trimming at V came to 5 bases and at J to 8 bases, leaving 9 bases not matched to a gene. The CDR3 region has the DNA TGTGCCAGCAGCACAGGACAGGGGAGGCGCGGCTACACCTTC. It encodes CASSTGQGRRGYTF.

This chain connects TRBV5-4 to TRBJ1-3; the D gene is possibly TRBD1 (5 bases). This CDR3 has 14 amino acids. V was pared by 1 base and J by 2 bases, with 7 bases between. CDR1 is SGHNT and CDR2 is YYREEE in the germline V gene (reference sequence). CDR3 coding DNA: TGTGCCAGCAGCTTGACAGGTGCTGGAAACACCATATATTTT. Protein: CASSLTGAGNTIYF.

This clone was seen just once. This chain joins TRBV2 and TRBJ2-1; 11 nucleotides match TRBD2. The CDR3 length is 15 residues. Germline CDR1 SNHLY, CDR2 FYNNEI. Losses at the gene ends were 6 bases for V and 4 bases for J; bases not matched to a gene: 5. The CDR3 DNA is TGTGCCAGCAGACCCGGGACTAGCGGTTACAATGAGCAGTTCTTC. Translation gives CASRPGTSGYNEQFF.

V is TRBV6-4 and J is TRBJ1-2, with D perhaps TRBD1 (5 bases). The CDR3 extends over 14 amino acids. V lost 3 bases and J lost 4, with 12 bases in between. Germline-derived CDR1 and CDR2 are MRHNA and SNTAGT. CDR3 nucleotides: TGTGCCAGCAGTGAACGGGACTCATCCTATGGCTACACCTTC. It codes for CASSERDSSYGYTF.

The genes are TRBV6-6 and TRBJ2-3, with D maybe TRBD1 (5 bases). The CDR3 contains 15 residues. The V end lost 7 bases, the J end lost 4 bases, and 18 bases lay between the germline ends. Germline V gives CDR1 MNHNY, CDR2 SVGAGI (reference sequence). This CDR3 reads CASTNRLVGADTQYF. In DNA, the CDR3 is TGTGCCAGCACCAACAGGCTAGTCGGAGCAGATACGCAGTATTTT.

Only one count was recorded for this clone. Other DNA sequences of this sample code for an identical CDR3. This chain connects TRBV2 to TRBJ1-2; D is ambiguous. In germline, CDR1 is SNHLY, CDR2 FYNNEI. The CDR3 runs 12 residues. Trimming removed 2 bases at V and 6 bases at J, with 7 bases between. Here the CDR3 DNA reads TGTGCCAGCAGTGAATCGGGTGATGGCTACACCTTC. This gives the protein CASSESGDGYTF.

The chain carries TRBV11-2 and TRBJ1-1; D uncertain. CDR3 length: 15 residues. Between the trimmed V and J ends, which lost 0 bases and 1 base, there was a span of 9 bases. Germline V CDR1 and CDR2: SGHAT, FQNNGV. Here the CDR3 reads CASSLDQVSNTEAFF. CDR3 DNA: TGTGCCAGCAGCTTAGATCAGGTTTCGAACACTGAAGCTTTCTTT.

V gene TRBV11-2 combines with J gene TRBJ2-1; TRBD1 agrees at 7 bases. This CDR3 is built from 15 residues. Germline loops: CDR1 SGHAT, CDR2 FQNNGV. Germline trimming cut 1 base from V and 2 bases from J; bases unmatched to any gene: 2. The CDR3: CASSLGQGAYNEQFF. CDR3 DNA: TGTGCCAGCAGCTTAGGACAGGGCGCCTACAATGAGCAGTTCTTC.

Comments on this clone: Germline and junction disagree at one end, which may indicate a read error. This chain connects TRBV7-7 to TRBJ2-6; the D call may be TRBD1 or TRBD2 (5 bases each). The CDR3 sequence is 16 residues long. The germline V gene encodes CDR1 SSHAT and CDR2 FNYEAQ (reference sequence). As DNA, the CDR3 is TGTGCTAGCAGCTTAGGGACGTCCTCTGGGGCCAACGTCCTGACTTTC. It encodes CASSLGTSSGANVLTF.

The V call is TRBV7-9, the J call TRBJ2-1; 10 bases are shared with TRBD2. Germline trimming cut 1 base from V and 1 base from J; bases unmatched to any gene: 4. Germline V lookup: CDR1 SEHNR, CDR2 FQNEAQ (reference sequence). The CDR3 totals 17 residues. CDR3 in amino acids: CASSLGTSGSSYNEQFF. The CDR3 DNA follows: TGTGCCAGCAGCTTAGGGACTAGCGGTTCTTCCTACAATGAGCAGTTCTTC.

The V call is TRBV19, the J call TRBJ1-5; D not resolved. Germline V lookup: CDR1 LNHDA, CDR2 SQIVND (reference sequence). V lost 5 bases and J 1 base, leaving 6 bases between the germline ends. The length of the CDR3 is 13 residues. CDR3 bases: TGTGCCAGTAGTGCTACAAGCAATCAGCCCCAGCATTTT. This translates into CASSATSNQPQHF.

The chain recombines TRBV5-1 with TRBJ1-4; possible D gene TRBD1, 5 bases. The CDR3 sequence is 15 residues long. V lost 4 bases and J 0 bases, leaving 10 bases between the germline ends. Germline V gene sequence: CDR1 SGHRS, CDR2 YFSETQ. CDR3 sequence (DNA): TGCGCCAGCAGCCCAGGGACTGCAACTAATGAAAAACTGTTTTTT. Protein sequence: CASSPGTATNEKLFF.

The chain couples TRBV5-1 to TRBJ2-7, with unresolved D. CDR3 length: 13 amino acids. V lost 4 bases to trimming and J lost 6 bases, with 14 bases between them. Per germline, CDR1 SGHRS and CDR2 YFSETQ. The CDR3, as DNA: TGCGCCAGCAGCCGAGGTCGAGGCTCCGAGCAGTACTTC. Protein product: CASSRGRGSEQYF.

This clone was detected once. The J gene is TRBJ1-5, the V gene TRBV27, with D unclear. Germline loops: CDR1 MNHEY, CDR2 SMNVEV (reference sequence). The CDR3 covers 13 residues. V lost 8 bases, J lost 10 bases, and 18 bases lay in between. In nucleotides, the CDR3 is TGTGCCAGCCGTGACCGGTTCTCAGACCCCCAGCATTTT. Amino acids: CASRDRFSDPQHF.

The chain has TRBV7-2 and TRBJ2-1; 7 nucleotides align to TRBD1. Germline loops: CDR1 SGHTA, CDR2 FQGNSA. The V gene end was trimmed by 2 bases and the J gene end by 6 bases; junction bases not matched to a gene: 10. The CDR3 spans 16 residues. CDR3 in DNA: TGTGCCAGCAGCTTAATAGGGGGCTCATTTTCCAATGAGCAGTTCTTC. This codes for CASSLIGGSFSNEQFF.

This clone appeared a single time. This sequence joins TRBV5-4 and TRBJ2-1; the match to TRBD2 covers 9 bases. Germline assignment: CDR1 SGHNT and CDR2 YYREEE (reference sequence). CDR3 length: 17 residues. J was trimmed by 4 bases and V by 0 bases; bases with no gene match: 8. CDR3 DNA sequence: TGTGCCAGCAGCTTGGATCCTAGCGGGGTCAGTTACAATGAGCAGTTCTTC. It specifies CASSLDPSGVSYNEQFF. Full variable domain (missing parts from reference TRBV5-4 and TRBJ2-1): ETGVTQSPTHLIKTRGQQVTLRCSSQSGHNTVSWYQQALGQGPQFIFQYYREEENGRGNFPPRFSGLQFPNYSSELNVNALELDDSALYLCASSLDPSGVSYNEQFFGPGTRLTVL.

CDR3 loop: CASSSPGSGQVTDTQYF. CDR3 in DNA: TGTGCCAGCAGCTCCCCCGGTAGTGGACAAGTCACAGATACGCAGTATTTT. This sequence joins TRBV7-9 and TRBJ2-3; a possible D gene is TRBD1 (5 bases). The CDR3 is 17 amino acids. V gave up 4 bases and J gave up 2 bases, with 19 bases separating them. Per germline, CDR1 SEHNR and CDR2 FQNEAQ (reference sequence).

The chain is built from TRBV11-2 and TRBJ2-5; 10 positions match TRBD2. Germline V gene lookup returns CDR1 SGHAT and CDR2 FQNNGV. The CDR3 runs 16 residues. J was trimmed by 4 bases and V by 4 bases; bases with no gene match: 9. The CDR3 sequence is CASSSGLAGVLETQYF. In DNA, the CDR3 is TGTGCCAGCAGCTCCGGGCTAGCGGGGGTTCTAGAGACCCAGTACTTC.

This chain uses TRBV5-4 with TRBJ2-1; no firm D call. CDR1 and CDR2 from the germline V gene are SGHNT and YYREEE (reference sequence). The CDR3 consists of 16 residues. Trimming shortened V by 0 bases and J by 0 bases, and 10 bases separated the two germline ends. This CDR3 is CASSLGRPDSYNEQFF. For the CDR3, the DNA is TGTGCCAGCAGCTTGGGACGGCCCGACTCCTACAATGAGCAGTTCTTC.

This clone has a single count. The J gene is TRBJ1-3, the V gene TRBV28, with no clear D. This CDR3 region has 15 residues. Germline V gene sequence: CDR1 MDHEN, CDR2 SYDVKM. V was cut by 6 bases and J by 0 bases, with 12 bases left in between. CDR3 coding DNA: TGTGCCAGCAGAGTTACAATGATCTCTGGAAACACCATATATTTT. This sequence encodes CASRVTMISGNTIYF.

The chain joins TRBV25-1 to TRBJ1-4, with 7 bases lining up with TRBD1. CDR3 length: 13 amino acids. V lost 7 bases, J lost 5 bases, and 4 bases stayed unmatched. Germline V gene sequence: CDR1 MGHDK, CDR2 SYGVNS. Written as DNA, the CDR3 is TGTGCCAGCAAGGGACAGCTAAATGAAAAACTGTTTTTT. Residues: CASKGQLNEKLFF.

The chain links TRBV6-5 to TRBJ2-3; 9 nucleotides line up with TRBD1. Germline assignment: CDR1 MNHEY and CDR2 SVGAGI. J was trimmed by 6 bases and V by 5 bases; bases with no gene match: 6. The CDR3 runs 14 residues. The CDR3 reads CASSRDRATDTQYF. CDR3 DNA: TGTGCCAGCAGTAGGGACAGGGCAACCGATACGCAGTATTTT.

The chain couples TRBV2 to TRBJ1-4, with a tentative D call TRBD1 (5 bases). The CDR3 length is 15 residues. CDR1 SNHLY and CDR2 FYNNEI come from the germline V gene. V dropped 0 bases and J dropped 7 bases, with 12 bases sitting between them. The CDR3 reads CASSEAGREGEKLFF. The CDR3 DNA follows: TGTGCCAGCAGTGAAGCGGGCAGGGAGGGTGAAAAACTGTTTTTT.

This sequence joins TRBV5-1 and TRBJ2-3; D not certain. The V and J ends lost 1 base and 3 bases respectively, with 0 bases between them. CDR3 size: 11 residues. Germline V gene data show CDR1 as SGHRS and CDR2 as YFSETQ. CDR3 in amino acids: CASSLTDTQYF. CDR3 in DNA: TGCGCCAGCAGCTTGACAGATACGCAGTATTTT.

This clone has a handful of counts. The rearrangement links TRBV6-5 to TRBJ1-2; 9 nucleotides line up with TRBD1. The junction had 7 bases not matched to a gene; V was cut back by 0 bases and J by 8 bases. This CDR3 comprises 15 residues. Germline lookup yields CDR1 MNHEY and CDR2 SVGAGI. CDR3 amino acids: CASSYSTGQGSGYTF. Here the CDR3 DNA reads TGTGCCAGCAGTTACTCCACGGGACAGGGAAGCGGCTACACCTTC.